This entry lists 25 T cell receptor beta chains sequenced from one sample in a study of blood T cells in healthy people across ages. Using a J-beta primer mix together with a sample-barcoded 5' primer, a second PCR was run for about 7 to 12 cycles. A single record per CDR3 protein comes from TCRdb applying MiXCR to the 5' RACE reads. Here the sample spans 710,000 or so distinct CDR3 sequences, 20% to 25% being singletons. Material for sequencing was blood. The origin of the receptors is a man between 65 and 85 years old in good health.

The chain uses TRBV20-1 and TRBJ2-1, with D perhaps TRBD1 or TRBD2 (5 bases each). Per the germline V gene, CDR1 is DFQATT and CDR2 is SNEGSKA (reference sequence). The germline V and J ends were trimmed by 5 bases and 5 bases, with 13 bases remaining between them. The CDR3 consists of 13 residues. The DNA for the CDR3 is TGCAGTGCTGAGAGGGGCGCGAACAATGAGCAGTTCTTC. Translating it yields CSAERGANNEQFF.

The V call is TRBV7-9, the J call TRBJ1-2; the D is unclear. The CDR3 runs to 14 residues. Germline CDR1 reads SEHNR; CDR2 reads FQNEAQ (reference sequence). V was cut by 1 base and J by 6 bases, with 12 bases left in between. The CDR3 here is CASSLDLQRDGYTF. The CDR3, as DNA: TGTGCCAGCAGCTTAGATTTGCAAAGAGATGGCTACACCTTC.

The chain couples TRBV27 to TRBJ1-1; 10 nucleotides agree with TRBD1. The CDR3 sequence is 15 residues long. The J segment lost 1 base and the V segment lost 8 bases, leaving 7 bases of the junction unmatched. Germline V gene sequence: CDR1 MNHEY, CDR2 SMNVEV (reference sequence). CDR3: CASGTTGGPNTEAFF. The CDR3, as DNA: TGTGCCAGCGGAACGACAGGGGGCCCGAACACTGAAGCTTTCTTT.

The table lists this clonotype with a few counts. This chain joins TRBV3-1 and TRBJ2-7; a possible D gene is TRBD2 (6 bases). V shed 5 bases and J shed 5 bases, with 19 bases lying between them. CDR1 and CDR2 (germline): LGHDT, YNNKEL (reference sequence). The CDR3 sequence is 15 residues long. Here the CDR3 reads CASSSSDGGNDEQYF. The CDR3, as DNA: TGTGCCAGCAGCTCATCCGACGGGGGTAACGACGAGCAGTACTTC.

The chain joins TRBV18 to TRBJ2-3, with 11 nucleotides matching TRBD2. V dropped 3 bases and J dropped 6; count of bases not matched to a gene: 5. The CDR3 length is 15 residues. The germline V gene encodes CDR1 KGHSH and CDR2 LQKENI. The CDR3 DNA is TGTGCCAGCTCACCCACTAGCGGGGGCTCTGATACGCAGTATTTT. It yields the protein CASSPTSGGSDTQYF.

This clonotype turned up a few times. The rearrangement uses TRBV27 and TRBJ1-5, with TRBD1 matching over 10 bases. The CDR3 is 15 amino acids. Trimming took 5 bases from V and 4 from J; bases not matched to a gene: 5. Germline CDR1 MNHEY, CDR2 SMNVEV (reference sequence). The CDR3 DNA follows: TGTGCCAGCAGTGAGACAGGGGGCAGGAATCAGCCCCAGCATTTT. Encoded protein: CASSETGGRNQPQHF.

The V call is TRBV7-8, the J call TRBJ2-2; D unresolved. Germline V gene lookup returns CDR1 SGHVS and CDR2 FQNEAQ. V lost 1 base, J lost 4 bases, and 10 bases lay in between. This CDR3 is 15 amino acids long. The CDR3 DNA reads as TGTGCCAGCAGCTTAGTCCCGGTGGGCACCGGGGAGCTGTTTTTT. Its translation: CASSLVPVGTGELFF.

V is TRBV29-1 and J is TRBJ1-1; no definite D call. The CDR3 has 12 amino acids. The germline gives CDR1 SQVTM, CDR2 ANQGSEA. V lost 6 bases, J lost 1 base, and 9 bases lay in between. The CDR3 DNA sequence: TGCAGCGTCCAGAGGGCGAACACTGAAGCTTTCTTT. Its protein is CSVQRANTEAFF. Full variable domain (missing parts from reference TRBV29-1 and TRBJ1-1): SAVISQKPSRDICQRGTSLTIQCQVDSQVTMMFWYRQQPGQSLTLIATANQGSEATYESGFVIDKFPISRPNLTFSTLTVSNMSPEDSSIYLCSVQRANTEAFFGQGTRLTVV.

This clonotype came up a few times. The chain uses TRBV11-2 and TRBJ2-1; 7 bases agree with TRBD1. Germline lookup yields CDR1 SGHAT and CDR2 FQNNGV. V shed 5 bases and J 3 bases; nucleotides not matched to a gene: 7. The CDR3 extends over 15 amino acids. The CDR3 spells CASSTGQANYNEQFF. Written as DNA, the CDR3 is TGTGCCAGCAGCACCGGACAGGCGAACTACAATGAGCAGTTCTTC.

The sample holds a few counts of this clonotype. The rearrangement links TRBV5-5 to TRBJ1-5, with 7 bases aligning to TRBD1. The V gene's germline CDR1 is SGHKS and CDR2 YYEKEE (reference sequence). The CDR3 consists of 17 residues. The V and J ends lost 3 bases and 7 bases, in that order; junction bases with no gene match: 16. The chain's CDR3 is CASSSIPRTGGIQPQHF. CDR3 in DNA: TGTGCCAGCAGCTCAATACCGCGGACAGGTGGAATACAGCCCCAGCATTTT.

The V and J genes are TRBV12-3 or TRBV12-4 and TRBJ1-1; D is ambiguous. The CDR3 covers 13 residues. Trimming took 10 bases from V and 4 from J, leaving 16 bases between them. CDR3 DNA sequence: TGTGCCACGACCGAGGCAGCGAGCACTGAAGCTTTCTTT. Translating gives CATTEAASTEAFF.

CDR3 in amino acids: CASSLRSGGSYEQYF. CDR3 DNA sequence: TGTGCCAGCAGCTTAAGAAGCGGGGGCTCGTACGAGCAGTACTTC. The V and J genes are TRBV7-6 and TRBJ2-7; 8 nucleotides agree with TRBD2. CDR1 and CDR2 from the germline V gene are SGHVS and FNYEAQ. The J segment lost 4 bases and the V segment lost 2 bases, leaving 7 bases of the junction unmatched. This CDR3 is 15 amino acids long.

The V and J genes are TRBV7-6 and TRBJ1-4, with D possibly being TRBD1 (5 bases). Per the germline V gene, CDR1 is SGHVS and CDR2 is FNYEAQ. The length of the CDR3 is 18 residues. The V and J ends lost 1 base and 2 bases respectively, with 17 bases between them. For the CDR3, the DNA is TGTGCCAGCAGCTTAGGGTTGGGGGGTCGACGGACTAATGAAAAACTGTTTTTT. It specifies CASSLGLGGRRTNEKLFF.

This chain links TRBV20-1 with TRBJ2-7; D may correspond to TRBD1 or TRBD2 (6 bases each). The CDR3 totals 12 residues. Germline CDR1 reads DFQATT; CDR2 reads SNEGSKA (reference sequence). The CDR3: CSPNTGTYEQYF. CDR3 DNA: TGCAGCCCGAATACAGGGACTTACGAGCAGTACTTC.

The chain employs TRBV12-3 or TRBV12-4 and TRBJ2-3; perhaps TRBD2 as D (6 bases). V was cut by 3 bases and J by 6 bases, with 19 bases left in between. This CDR3 is 16 amino acids long. As DNA, the CDR3 is TGTGCCAGCAGTTTTCTACGCGGGACTGGGGAGGATACGCAGTATTTT. It yields the protein CASSFLRGTGEDTQYF.

The V gene is TRBV7-9, the J gene TRBJ2-3; no reliable D call. This CDR3 region has 15 residues. Between the trimmed V and J ends, which lost 5 bases and 2 bases, there was a span of 14 bases. The germline V gene has CDR1 SEHNR and CDR2 FQNEAQ (reference sequence). The CDR3 protein is CASSVLVMNTDTQYF. The CDR3 region has the DNA TGTGCCAGCAGCGTTCTAGTTATGAACACAGATACGCAGTATTTT.

Only a few counts were recorded for this clonotype. The chain has TRBV18 and TRBJ1-3, with D possibly matching TRBD1 (6 bases). Trimming stripped 0 bases from V and 0 bases from J, with 9 bases between. CDR1 and CDR2 from the germline V gene are KGHSH and LQKENI. This CDR3 has 16 amino acids. The CDR3 nucleotides read TGTGCCAGCTCACCACCGAACAGGGTCTCTGGAAACACCATATATTTT. It is translated as CASSPPNRVSGNTIYF. Looking up the rest from reference TRBV18 and TRBJ1-3 gives the full variable domain: NAGVMQNPRHLVRRRGQEARLRCSPMKGHSHVYWYRQLPEEGLKFMVYLQKENIIDESGMPKERFSAEFPKEGPSILRIQQVVRGDSAAYFCASSPPNRVSGNTIYFGEGSWLTVV.

The chain is built from TRBV28 and TRBJ2-1; 9 bases agree with TRBD1. The CDR3 totals 14 residues. Trimming cost V 5 bases and J 12 bases; bases outside gene matches: 11. Germline loops: CDR1 MDHEN, CDR2 SYDVKM. The CDR3 DNA sequence: TGTGCCAGCAGTCCTCACCGGACAGGGGCCGGGCAGTTCTTC. Amino acid sequence: CASSPHRTGAGQFF. The whole variable domain, filled in from reference TRBV28 and TRBJ2-1, reads DVKVTQSSRYLVKRTGEKVFLECVQDMDHENMFWYRQDPGLGLRLIYFSYDVKMKEKGDIPEGYSVSREKKERFSLILESASTNQTSMYLCASSPHRTGAGQFFGPGTRLTVL.

This clonotype was seen a few times. This chain links TRBV20-1 with TRBJ1-1, with D unresolved. Between the trimmed V and J ends, which lost 6 bases and 2 bases, there was a span of 7 bases. Germline values: CDR1 DFQATT, CDR2 SNEGSKA (reference sequence). The CDR3 runs to 11 residues. DNA of the CDR3: TGCAGTGCCCCTATAAACACTGAAGCTTTCTTT. Translating it yields CSAPINTEAFF.

The chain has TRBV3-1 and TRBJ2-1, with 10 positions matching TRBD2. The length of the CDR3 is 16 residues. With V trimmed by 2 bases and J by 0 bases, 1 base remained unmatched. Germline V CDR1 and CDR2: LGHDT, YNNKEL (reference sequence). The CDR3 protein is CASSQSGGGSYNEQFF. As DNA, the CDR3 is TGTGCCAGCAGCCAAAGCGGGGGGGGCTCCTACAATGAGCAGTTCTTC.

V usage is TRBV28 and J usage is TRBJ2-5, with a possible D match to TRBD1 (7 bases). Trimming removed 2 bases from V and 5 bases from J, with 12 bases in between. The CDR3 sequence is 14 residues long. Germline values: CDR1 MDHEN, CDR2 SYDVKM. Here the CDR3 reads CASSLQGGGETQYF. The CDR3, as DNA: TGTGCCAGCAGTTTACAGGGGGGAGGCGAGACCCAGTACTTC.

The V and J genes are TRBV20-1 and TRBJ2-4; D is uncertain. Per the germline V gene, CDR1 is DFQATT and CDR2 is SNEGSKA (reference sequence). V lost 0 bases to trimming and J lost 6 bases, with 15 bases between them. CDR3 length: 15 residues. The CDR3 DNA sequence: TGCAGTGCTAGAGATCGTAAGTCGTCCTCAAACATTCAGTACTTC. As protein: CSARDRKSSSNIQYF.

The rearrangement joins TRBV24-1 to TRBJ2-1, with a possible D match to TRBD2 (5 bases). From germline, CDR1 is KGHDR and CDR2 SFDVKD. CDR3 length: 14 residues. Trimming took off 7 bases at V and 4 bases at J, with 13 bases between the two ends. The DNA of the CDR3 is TGTGCCACCAGCTCCGAGGGTGGTTACAATGAGCAGTTCTTC. Protein product: CATSSEGGYNEQFF.

The chain joins TRBV6-2 or TRBV6-3 to TRBJ1-2; no firm D call. The CDR3 has 14 amino acids. The germline gives CDR1 MNHEY, CDR2 SVGEGT. Trimming removed 0 bases from V and 7 bases from J, with 12 bases in between. The CDR3 DNA reads TGTGCCAGCAGTTACTCGACGGGGAGCGGTGGCTACACCTTC. The encoded protein is CASSYSTGSGGYTF.

V is TRBV20-1 and J is TRBJ2-6; D not certain. This CDR3 region has 14 residues. From germline, CDR1 is DFQATT and CDR2 SNEGSKA (reference sequence). The germline V and J ends were trimmed by 6 bases and 4 bases, with 13 bases remaining between them. The CDR3 region is CSADPNSGANVLTF. CDR3 bases: TGCAGTGCCGATCCTAATTCCGGGGCCAACGTCCTGACTTTC.